These 21 T cell receptor beta chains were all obtained from the same sample, sequenced in a study of blood T cell repertoires in COVID-19 (dated by TCRdb to about 2020). Libraries were built with the immunoSEQ multiplex PCR assay. TCRdb mirrors the immuneACCESS table, restricted to in-frame sequences. Some clones are absent from its copies; in checked studies, under half trace to an unresolved V gene, and the reason for the others is unknown. This sample is represented by under 300,000 clones; 65% to 80% of them were singletons. The ten largest account for over 3% of the sample. Specimen: peripheral blood. Receptors originate from a woman aged 40-49 years with active or convalescent COVID-19.

A few counts support this clone. The rearrangement uses TRBV7-9 and TRBJ1-3; TRBD1 matches at 7 bases. The CDR3 has 17 residues. Per germline, CDR1 SEHNR and CDR2 FQNEAQ (reference sequence). The J segment lost 0 bases and the V segment lost 5 bases, leaving 10 bases of the junction unmatched. Here the CDR3 DNA reads TGTGCCAGCAGCCCCCGTGGGACAGTCCCCTCTGGAAACACCATATATTTT. This sequence encodes CASSPRGTVPSGNTIYF.

The chain carries TRBV2 and TRBJ1-2; 9 bases are shared with TRBD1. The V gene's germline CDR1 is SNHLY and CDR2 FYNNEI. Losses at the gene ends were 5 bases for V and 7 bases for J; bases not matched to a gene: 2. The CDR3 runs to 12 residues. The CDR3 region is CASSNRGLGYTF. The CDR3, as DNA: TGTGCCAGCAGTAACAGGGGGCTTGGCTACACCTTC.

The V and J genes are TRBV28 and TRBJ1-5; 10 bases map to TRBD1. The CDR3 extends over 17 amino acids. Germline values: CDR1 MDHEN, CDR2 SYDVKM. The J segment lost 7 bases and the V segment lost 4 bases, leaving 13 bases of the junction unmatched. CDR3 sequence (DNA): TGTGCCAGCAGTTCATACCAGGGACAGGGGAAGAGGCAGCCCCAGCATTTT. Protein product: CASSSYQGQGKRQPQHF.

V usage is TRBV7-9 and J usage is TRBJ1-2; a possible D gene is TRBD1 (5 bases). Germline assignment: CDR1 SEHNR and CDR2 FQNEAQ (reference sequence). The CDR3 extends over 15 amino acids. Deletions cut 6 bases from V and 0 bases from J, with 14 bases between. CDR3 sequence: CASRAGGPTNYGYTF. In DNA, the CDR3 is TGTGCCAGCAGGGCGGGGGGACCAACTAACTATGGCTACACCTTC. The whole variable domain, filled in from reference TRBV7-9 and TRBJ1-2, reads DTGVSQNPRHKITKRGQNVTFRCDPISEHNRLYWYRQTLGQGPEFLTYFQNEAQLEKSRLLSDRFSAERPKGSFSTLEIQRTEQGDSAMYLCASRAGGPTNYGYTFGSGTRLTVV.

The rearrangement uses TRBV12-3 or TRBV12-4 and TRBJ1-2, with a weak D call TRBD1 (6 bases). The CDR3 runs 13 residues. V was pared by 5 bases and J by 4 bases, with 11 bases between. DNA of the CDR3: TGTGCCAGCAGTCAGACAGGACTCTATGGCTACACCTTC. It translates to CASSQTGLYGYTF.

The chain employs TRBV21-1 and TRBJ1-5. TRBV21-1 is assigned pseudogene status. The length of the CDR3 is 16 residues. The CDR3: CASSKAWRGSNQPQHF. The DNA for the CDR3 is TGTGCCAGCAGCAAAGCCTGGCGAGGTAGCAATCAGCCCCAGCATTTT.

The rearrangement uses TRBV6-5 and TRBJ2-7; 12 nucleotides match TRBD1. Per the germline V gene, CDR1 is MNHEY and CDR2 is SVGAGI. This CDR3 has 15 amino acids. V shed 5 bases, J shed 3 bases, and the junction held 5 bases outside the gene matches. The CDR3 region has the DNA TGTGCCAGCAGTCCCGGGACAGGGGGCTTCTACGAGCAGTACGTC. Encoded protein: CASSPGTGGFYEQYV.

The chain has TRBV11-2 and TRBJ2-2; 9 bases map to TRBD2. CDR1 and CDR2 (germline): SGHAT, FQNNGV. The length of the CDR3 is 16 residues. V trimming: 4 bases; J trimming: 1 base; junction bases outside the gene matches: 4. As DNA, the CDR3 is TGTGCCAGCAGCTGGAGAGCGGGGGGGAACACCGGGGAGCTGTTTTTT. Translating gives CASSWRAGGNTGELFF.

This clone was seen repeatedly, ten times or more. The V gene is TRBV5-1, the J gene TRBJ2-7; D not resolved. CDR3 length: 11 amino acids. V was clipped by 0 bases and J by 7 bases, with 5 bases between them. In germline, CDR1 is SGHRS, CDR2 YFSETQ. CDR3 in DNA: TGCGCCAGCAGCTTGGCGCAGGAGCAGTACTTC. Protein: CASSLAQEQYF.

Note on this clone: The sample contains more than one DNA sequence encoding this CDR3. This chain's CDR3 is CASSSLAGGPYNEQFF. The CDR3 nucleotides read TGTGCCAGCAGTTCCTTAGCGGGGGGACCCTACAATGAGCAGTTCTTC. This sequence joins TRBV28 and TRBJ2-1; TRBD2 agrees at 10 bases. The CDR3 contains 16 residues. The J segment lost 2 bases and the V segment lost 4 bases, leaving 5 bases of the junction unmatched. From germline, CDR1 is MDHEN and CDR2 SYDVKM.

V and J are TRBV18 and TRBJ2-3; 7 nucleotides agree with TRBD2. Trimming at V came to 3 bases and at J to 1 base, leaving 1 base not matched to a gene. The CDR3 has 14 residues. Germline-derived CDR1 and CDR2 are KGHSH and LQKENI. The CDR3 bases are TGTGCCAGCTCACCGGGGGGGGGCACAGATACGCAGTATTTT. Its protein product is CASSPGGGTDTQYF. The complete variable domain, with remaining parts taken from reference TRBV18 and TRBJ2-3, reads NAGVMQNPRHLVRRRGQEARLRCSPMKGHSHVYWYRQLPEEGLKFMVYLQKENIIDESGMPKERFSAEFPKEGPSILRIQQVVRGDSAAYFCASSPGGGTDTQYFGPGTRLTVL.

The chain uses TRBV25-1 and TRBJ1-6; TRBD1 agrees at 7 bases. The CDR3 has 15 residues. V lost 5 bases to trimming and J lost 8 bases; unmatched junction nucleotides: 9. CDR1 is MGHDK and CDR2 is SYGVNS in the germline V gene. The CDR3 is CASSQTGIKDSPLHF. The DNA of the CDR3 is TGTGCCAGCAGTCAGACAGGGATCAAGGATTCACCCCTCCACTTT.

The chain joins TRBV9 to TRBJ1-6; 7 bases match TRBD1. This CDR3 spans 15 amino acids. Losses at the gene ends were 3 bases for V and 7 bases for J; bases not matched to a gene: 7. Per germline, CDR1 SGDLS and CDR2 YYNGEE. CDR3 nucleotide sequence: TGTGCCAGCAGCGCCTCCGGGACAGAAAATTCACCCCTCCACTTT. This codes for CASSASGTENSPLHF.

The chain's CDR3 is CSVEPNWAGNAYNEQFF. In DNA form, the CDR3 reads TGCAGCGTTGAACCTAATTGGGCAGGGAACGCTTACAATGAGCAGTTCTTC. The chain joins TRBV29-1 to TRBJ2-1; D might be TRBD1 (5 bases). Germline V lookup: CDR1 SQVTM, CDR2 ANQGSEA. The CDR3 totals 17 residues. V was trimmed by 2 bases and J by 4 bases, leaving 21 bases between them.

The V and J genes are TRBV6-5 and TRBJ1-1; maybe TRBD1 (6 bases). This CDR3 contains 13 residues. Trimming cost V 5 bases and J 5 bases, with 12 bases left between them. From germline, CDR1 is MNHEY and CDR2 SVGAGI. CDR3 sequence (DNA): TGTGCCAGCAGTACAGGGAGGGGGACTGAAGCTTTCTTT. This translates into CASSTGRGTEAFF.

V gene TRBV3-1 (or the pseudogene TRBV3-2) combines with J gene TRBJ2-3, with 11 bases matching TRBD2. The germline V gene has CDR1 LGHDT and CDR2 YNNKEL (reference sequence). The CDR3 is 15 residues long. V shed 4 bases, J shed 5 bases, and the junction held 5 bases outside the gene matches. The CDR3 coding sequence is TGTGCCAGCAGCCCTCCTAGCGGGGGGATAGATACGCAGTATTTT. Its translation is CASSPPSGGIDTQYF.

This CDR3 is CAIGQLNTEAFF. As DNA, the CDR3 is TGTGCCATCGGACAGCTGAACACTGAAGCTTTCTTT. This chain connects TRBV28 to TRBJ1-1; D might be TRBD1 (6 bases). The germline CDR1 and CDR2 sequences are MDHEN and SYDVKM. V dropped 10 bases and J dropped 0 bases, with 9 bases sitting between them. The CDR3 sequence is 12 residues long.

The chain recombines TRBV28 with TRBJ2-2, with 12 bases lining up with TRBD2. The length of the CDR3 is 15 residues. The junction had 8 bases not matched to a gene; V was cut back by 10 bases and J by 5 bases. Germline V gene lookup returns CDR1 MDHEN and CDR2 SYDVKM. The CDR3 DNA sequence: TGTGCCACCAAGACTAGCGGGGGAGAGACCGGGGAGCTGTTTTTT. Protein sequence: CATKTSGGETGELFF.

The CDR3 region is CASSYSNTDSGNTIYF. CDR3 DNA sequence: TGTGCCAGCAGTTACTCGAACACCGACTCTGGAAACACCATATATTTT. The chain uses TRBV6-5 and TRBJ1-3; D is ambiguous. The germline CDR1 and CDR2 sequences are MNHEY and SVGAGI. The CDR3 is 16 amino acids. Trimming took off 0 bases at V and 0 bases at J, with 9 bases between the two ends.

V usage is TRBV27 and J usage is TRBJ1-6; D unclear. Germline V gives CDR1 MNHEY, CDR2 SMNVEV (reference sequence). The CDR3 is made up of 16 amino acids. Trimming pared 5 bases from V and 7 bases from J, leaving 18 bases between. The CDR3 DNA reads as TGTGCCAGCAGTCCCCCCCGAGGCCAGTTGAATTCACCCCTCCACTTT. Translation: CASSPPRGQLNSPLHF.

By proportion, this clone is medium-sized. The chain uses TRBV6-1 and TRBJ2-7; 8 nucleotides match TRBD1. The CDR3 covers 15 residues. CDR1 is MNHNS and CDR2 is SASEGT in the germline V gene. The V segment lost 3 bases and the J segment 2 bases; nucleotides outside the gene matches: 6. As DNA, the CDR3 is TGTGCCAGCAGTGAGGCCCCGGGACAGGCCTACGAGCAGTACGTC. The encoded protein is CASSEAPGQAYEQYV.